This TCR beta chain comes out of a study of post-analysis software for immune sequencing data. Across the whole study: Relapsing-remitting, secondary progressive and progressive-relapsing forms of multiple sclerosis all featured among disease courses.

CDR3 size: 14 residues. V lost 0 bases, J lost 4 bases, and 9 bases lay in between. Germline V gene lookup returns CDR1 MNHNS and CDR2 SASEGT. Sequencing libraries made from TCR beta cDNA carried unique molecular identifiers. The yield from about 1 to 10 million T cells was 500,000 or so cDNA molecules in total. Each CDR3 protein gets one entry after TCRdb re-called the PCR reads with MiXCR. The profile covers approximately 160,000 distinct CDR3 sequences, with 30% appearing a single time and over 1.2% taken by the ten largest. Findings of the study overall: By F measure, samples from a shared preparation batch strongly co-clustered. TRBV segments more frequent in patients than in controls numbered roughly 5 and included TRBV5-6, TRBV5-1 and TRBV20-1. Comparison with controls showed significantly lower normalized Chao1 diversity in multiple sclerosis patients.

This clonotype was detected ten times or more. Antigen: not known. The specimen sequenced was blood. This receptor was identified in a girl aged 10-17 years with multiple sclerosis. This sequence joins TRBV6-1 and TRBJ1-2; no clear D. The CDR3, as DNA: TGTGCCAGCAGTGAAGCAGCCTGGAGCTATGGCTACACCTTC. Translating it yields CASSEAAWSYGYTF.